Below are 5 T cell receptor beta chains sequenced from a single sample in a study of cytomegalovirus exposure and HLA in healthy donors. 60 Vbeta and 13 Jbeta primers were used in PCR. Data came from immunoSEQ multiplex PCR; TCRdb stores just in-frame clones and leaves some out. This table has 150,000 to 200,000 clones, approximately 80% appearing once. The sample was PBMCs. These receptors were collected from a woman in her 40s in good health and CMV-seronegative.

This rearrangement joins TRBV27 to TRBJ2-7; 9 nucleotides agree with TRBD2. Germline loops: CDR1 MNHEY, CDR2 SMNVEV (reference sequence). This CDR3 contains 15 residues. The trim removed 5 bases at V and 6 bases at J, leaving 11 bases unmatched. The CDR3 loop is CASSRQVLAGREQYF. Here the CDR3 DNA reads TGTGCCAGCAGTCGACAGGTGCTAGCGGGACGCGAGCAGTACTTC.

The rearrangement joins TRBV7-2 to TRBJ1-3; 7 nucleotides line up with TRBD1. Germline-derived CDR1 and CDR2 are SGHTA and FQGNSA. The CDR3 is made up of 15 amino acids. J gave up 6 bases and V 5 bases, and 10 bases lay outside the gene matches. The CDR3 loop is CASSTDQGDENTIYF. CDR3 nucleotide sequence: TGTGCCAGCAGCACAGATCAGGGGGATGAAAACACCATATATTTT.

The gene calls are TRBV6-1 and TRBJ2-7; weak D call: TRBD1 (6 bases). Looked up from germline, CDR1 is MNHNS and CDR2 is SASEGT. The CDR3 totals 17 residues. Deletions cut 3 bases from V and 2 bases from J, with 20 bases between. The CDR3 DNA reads TGTGCCAGCAGTGACGACAGGAAGCCCTTCGTCGCCTACGAGCAGTACTTC. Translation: CASSDDRKPFVAYEQYF.

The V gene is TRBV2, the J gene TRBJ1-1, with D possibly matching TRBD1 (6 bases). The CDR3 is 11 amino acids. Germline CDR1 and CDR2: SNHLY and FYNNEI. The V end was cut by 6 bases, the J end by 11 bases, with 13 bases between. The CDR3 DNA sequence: TGTGCCAGCAGCCGCGACAGGACGGCTTTCTTT. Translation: CASSRDRTAFF.

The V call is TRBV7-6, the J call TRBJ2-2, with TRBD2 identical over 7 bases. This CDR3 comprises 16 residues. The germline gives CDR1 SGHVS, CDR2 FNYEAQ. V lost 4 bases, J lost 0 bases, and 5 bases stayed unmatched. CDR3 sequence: CASSSQTSSNTGELFF. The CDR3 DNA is TGTGCCAGCAGCTCTCAGACTAGCTCGAACACCGGGGAGCTGTTTTTT. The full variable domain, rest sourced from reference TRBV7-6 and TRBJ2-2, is GAGVSQSPRYKVTKRGQDVALRCDPISGHVSLYWYRQALGQGPEFLTYFNYEAQQDKSGLPNDRFSAERPEGSISTLTIQRTEQRDSAMYRCASSSQTSSNTGELFFGEGSRLTVL.